This T cell receptor (beta chain) comes out of a study of low-dose radiotherapy and immunotherapy resistance in tumors. On the study more broadly: Every 2 weeks, cohort 1 got 0.5 Gy, reaching 6.5 Gy to the planning target volume. It was 1 Gy per fraction every two weeks that Cohort 2 received, adding up to 13 Gy over 26 weeks.

The table lists this clonotype with many counts. Primers used for first-strand cDNA, a TRAV- and TRBV-specific set, covered both alpha and beta chains. Using a constant-region primer together with a V-primer adapter, TCRs were subjected to about 18 PCR cycles of amplification. Using its own MiXCR run on the reads, TCRdb lists one record per CDR3 protein. The data show about 44,000 distinct CDR3 sequences, about 25% seen once. As to time point: after trial treatment. Described treatment: LDRT plus nivolumab, ipilimumab, low-dose cyclophosphamide and aspirin (RACIN trial). The sequence came from a male donor with prostate cancer. Source: PBMCs, taken after low-dose radiotherapy plus immunotherapy.

The CDR3 loop reads CASSPRASGVSPNTGELFF. For the CDR3, the DNA is TGTGCCAGCAGCCCACGGGCTAGCGGGGTTTCTCCGAACACCGGGGAGCTGTTTTTT. The chain recombines TRBV27 with TRBJ2-2, with 9 bases lining up with TRBD2. V was pared by 6 bases and J by 0 bases, with 14 bases of the junction left unmatched. This CDR3 is 19 amino acids long. Per germline, CDR1 MNHEY and CDR2 SMNVEV (reference sequence).